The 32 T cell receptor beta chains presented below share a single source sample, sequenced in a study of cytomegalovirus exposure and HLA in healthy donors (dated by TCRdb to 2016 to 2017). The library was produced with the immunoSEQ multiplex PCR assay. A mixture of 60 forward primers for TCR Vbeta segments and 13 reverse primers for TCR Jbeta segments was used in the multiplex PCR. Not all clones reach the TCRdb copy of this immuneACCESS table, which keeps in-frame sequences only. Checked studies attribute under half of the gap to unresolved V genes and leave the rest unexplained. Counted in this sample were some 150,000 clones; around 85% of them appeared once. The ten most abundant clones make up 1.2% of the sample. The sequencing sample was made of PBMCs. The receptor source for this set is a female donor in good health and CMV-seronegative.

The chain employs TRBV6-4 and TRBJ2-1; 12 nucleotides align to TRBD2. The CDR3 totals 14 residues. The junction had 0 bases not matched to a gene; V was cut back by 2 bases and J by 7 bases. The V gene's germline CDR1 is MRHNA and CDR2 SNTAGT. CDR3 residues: CASSDGTSGNEQFF. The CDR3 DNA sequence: TGTGCCAGCAGTGACGGGACTAGCGGGAATGAGCAGTTCTTC.

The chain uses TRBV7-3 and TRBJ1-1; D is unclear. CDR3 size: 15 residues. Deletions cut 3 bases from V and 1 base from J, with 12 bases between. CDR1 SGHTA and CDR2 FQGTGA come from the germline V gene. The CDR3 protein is CASSLKGGRNTEAFF. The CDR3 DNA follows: TGTGCCAGCAGCTTGAAGGGAGGGAGGAACACTGAAGCTTTCTTT.

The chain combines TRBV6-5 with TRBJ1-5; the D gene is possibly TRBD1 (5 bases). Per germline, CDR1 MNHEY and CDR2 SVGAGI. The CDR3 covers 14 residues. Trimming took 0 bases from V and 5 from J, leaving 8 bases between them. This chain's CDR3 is CASSYSAGHQPQHF. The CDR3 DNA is TGTGCCAGCAGTTACTCGGCAGGGCATCAGCCCCAGCATTTT.

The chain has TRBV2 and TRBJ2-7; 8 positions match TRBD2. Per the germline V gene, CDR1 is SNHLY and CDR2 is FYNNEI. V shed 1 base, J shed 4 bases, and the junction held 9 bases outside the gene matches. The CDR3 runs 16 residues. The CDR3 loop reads CASSEGFLAGGYEQYF. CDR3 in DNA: TGTGCCAGCAGTGAAGGCTTTCTAGCGGGTGGATACGAGCAGTACTTC.

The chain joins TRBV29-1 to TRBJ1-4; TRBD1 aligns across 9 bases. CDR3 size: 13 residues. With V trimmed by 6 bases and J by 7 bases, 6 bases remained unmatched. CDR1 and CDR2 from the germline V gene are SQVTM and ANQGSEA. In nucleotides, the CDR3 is TGCAGCGTAACAGGGGGCGAGGTTGAAAAACTGTTTTTT. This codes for CSVTGGEVEKLFF.

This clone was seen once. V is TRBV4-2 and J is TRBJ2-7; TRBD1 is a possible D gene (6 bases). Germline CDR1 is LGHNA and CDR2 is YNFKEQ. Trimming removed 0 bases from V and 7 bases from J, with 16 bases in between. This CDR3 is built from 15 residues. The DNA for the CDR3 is TGTGCCAGCAGCCAAGAATCAGGGGAAAATTGGGAGCAGTACTTC. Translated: CASSQESGENWEQYF.

CDR3 sequence: CASKYLAGGEQFF. In DNA, the CDR3 is TGTGCCAGCAAATACTTAGCCGGGGGGGAGCAGTTCTTC. The chain couples TRBV5-6 to TRBJ2-1, with TRBD2 identical over 7 bases. CDR1 is SGHDT, CDR2 YYEEEE, per germline. J was trimmed by 10 bases and V by 6 bases; bases with no gene match: 10. This CDR3 comprises 13 residues.

CDR3 DNA sequence: TGTGCCAGCAGATTGACAGCAACGTTTGAAGCTTTCTTT. Translated, it gives CASRLTATFEAFF. The chain has TRBV28 and TRBJ1-1, with D maybe TRBD1 (5 bases). V lost 6 bases to trimming and J lost 7 bases, with 15 bases between them. The length of the CDR3 is 13 residues. CDR1 and CDR2 (germline): MDHEN, SYDVKM. The full variable domain, with the rest looked up from reference TRBV28 and TRBJ1-1, is DVKVTQSSRYLVKRTGEKVFLECVQDMDHENMFWYRQDPGLGLRLIYFSYDVKMKEKGDIPEGYSVSREKKERFSLILESASTNQTSMYLCASRLTATFEAFFGQGTRLTVV.

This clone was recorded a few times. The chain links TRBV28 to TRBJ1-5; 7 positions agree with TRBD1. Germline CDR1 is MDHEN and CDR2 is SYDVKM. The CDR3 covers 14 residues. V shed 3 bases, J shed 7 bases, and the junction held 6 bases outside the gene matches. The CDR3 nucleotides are TGTGCCAGCAGTTTGGGACAGAGATTACAGCCCCAGCATTTT. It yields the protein CASSLGQRLQPQHF. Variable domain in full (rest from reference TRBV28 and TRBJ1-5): DVKVTQSSRYLVKRTGEKVFLECVQDMDHENMFWYRQDPGLGLRLIYFSYDVKMKEKGDIPEGYSVSREKKERFSLILESASTNQTSMYLCASSLGQRLQPQHFGDGTRLSIL.

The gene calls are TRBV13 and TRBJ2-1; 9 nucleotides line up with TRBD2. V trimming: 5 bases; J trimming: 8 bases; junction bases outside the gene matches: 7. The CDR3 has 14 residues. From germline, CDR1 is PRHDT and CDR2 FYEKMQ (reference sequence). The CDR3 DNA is TGTGCCAGCAGCCTCGGACTAGCGATTGATGAGCAGTTCTTC. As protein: CASSLGLAIDEQFF.

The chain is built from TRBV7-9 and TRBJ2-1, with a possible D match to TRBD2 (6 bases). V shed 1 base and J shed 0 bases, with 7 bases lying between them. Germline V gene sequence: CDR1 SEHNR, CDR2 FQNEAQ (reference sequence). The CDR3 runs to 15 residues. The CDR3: CASSLVGSSYNEQFF. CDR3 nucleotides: TGTGCCAGCAGCTTAGTCGGGAGCTCCTACAATGAGCAGTTCTTC.

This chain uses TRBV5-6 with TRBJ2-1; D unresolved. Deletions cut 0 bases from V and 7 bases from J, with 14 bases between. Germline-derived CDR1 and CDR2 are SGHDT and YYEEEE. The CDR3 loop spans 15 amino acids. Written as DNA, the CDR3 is TGTGCCAGCAGCTTGGGTACACGACTGGCGAATGAGCAGTTCTTC. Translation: CASSLGTRLANEQFF.

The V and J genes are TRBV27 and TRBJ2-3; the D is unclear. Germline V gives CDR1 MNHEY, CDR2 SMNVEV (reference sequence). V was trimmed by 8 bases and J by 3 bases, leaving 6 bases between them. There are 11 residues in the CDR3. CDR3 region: CASSQTDTQYF. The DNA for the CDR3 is TGTGCCAGCTCACAGACAGATACGCAGTATTTT.

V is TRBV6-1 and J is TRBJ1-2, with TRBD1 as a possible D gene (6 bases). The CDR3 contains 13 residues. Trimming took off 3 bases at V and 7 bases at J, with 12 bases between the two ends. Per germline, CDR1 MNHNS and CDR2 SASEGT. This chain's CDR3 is CASSDWGPVGYTF. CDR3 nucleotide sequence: TGTGCCAGCAGTGATTGGGGGCCGGTTGGCTACACCTTC.

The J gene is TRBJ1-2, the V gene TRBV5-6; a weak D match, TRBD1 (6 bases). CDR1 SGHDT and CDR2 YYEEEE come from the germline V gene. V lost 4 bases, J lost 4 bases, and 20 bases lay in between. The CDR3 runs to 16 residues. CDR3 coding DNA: TGTGCCAGCAGCCGGGACACTCTTATCCCTCTCTATGGCTACACCTTC. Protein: CASSRDTLIPLYGYTF. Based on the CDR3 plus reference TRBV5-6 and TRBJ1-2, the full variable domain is DAGVTQSPTHLIKTRGQQVTLRCSPKSGHDTVSWYQQALGQGPQFIFQYYEEEERQRGNFPDRFSGHQFPNYSSELNVNALLLGDSALYLCASSRDTLIPLYGYTFGSGTRLTVV.

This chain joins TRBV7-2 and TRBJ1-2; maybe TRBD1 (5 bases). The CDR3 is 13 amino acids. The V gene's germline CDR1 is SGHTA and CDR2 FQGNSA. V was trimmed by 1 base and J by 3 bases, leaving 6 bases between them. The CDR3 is CASSLGRDYGYTF. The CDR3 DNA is TGTGCCAGCAGCTTAGGCAGGGACTATGGCTACACCTTC.

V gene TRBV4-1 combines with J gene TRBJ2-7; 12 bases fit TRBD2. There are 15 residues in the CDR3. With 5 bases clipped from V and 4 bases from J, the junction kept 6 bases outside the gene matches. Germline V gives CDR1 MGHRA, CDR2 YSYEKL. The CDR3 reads CASSSLAGGPYEQYF. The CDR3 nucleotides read TGCGCCAGCAGCTCACTAGCGGGAGGCCCTTACGAGCAGTACTTC.

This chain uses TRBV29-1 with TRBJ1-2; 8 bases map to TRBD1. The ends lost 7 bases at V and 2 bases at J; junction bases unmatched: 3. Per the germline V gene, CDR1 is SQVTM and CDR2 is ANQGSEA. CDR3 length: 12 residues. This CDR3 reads CSARTGNYGYTF. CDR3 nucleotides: TGCAGCGCCCGGACAGGGAACTATGGCTACACCTTC.

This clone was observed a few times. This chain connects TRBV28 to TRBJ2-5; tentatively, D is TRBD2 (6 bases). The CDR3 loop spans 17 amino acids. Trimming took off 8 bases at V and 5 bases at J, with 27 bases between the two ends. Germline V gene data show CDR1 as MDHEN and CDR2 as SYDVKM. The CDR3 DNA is TGTGCCAGCGGACTCCGGCAGGGAGGTCTTGGTAAGGAGACCCAGTACTTC. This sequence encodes CASGLRQGGLGKETQYF. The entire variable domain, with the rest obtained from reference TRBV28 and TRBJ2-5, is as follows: DVKVTQSSRYLVKRTGEKVFLECVQDMDHENMFWYRQDPGLGLRLIYFSYDVKMKEKGDIPEGYSVSREKKERFSLILESASTNQTSMYLCASGLRQGGLGKETQYFGPGTRLLVL.

CDR3 sequence (DNA): TGTGCCAGCAGTTTATCGGTCGTGGGGAGCACTGAAGCTTTCTTT. Translation: CASSLSVVGSTEAFF. The chain uses TRBV27 and TRBJ1-1, with D unresolved. Germline V gene data show CDR1 as MNHEY and CDR2 as SMNVEV (reference sequence). V gave up 0 bases and J gave up 4 bases, with 12 bases separating them. The CDR3 runs 15 residues.

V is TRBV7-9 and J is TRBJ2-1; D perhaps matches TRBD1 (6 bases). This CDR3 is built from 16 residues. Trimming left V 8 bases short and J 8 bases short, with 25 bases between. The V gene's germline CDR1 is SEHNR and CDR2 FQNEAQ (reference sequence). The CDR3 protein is CASSTWDTRVPDEQFF. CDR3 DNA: TGTGCCAGCTCTACCTGGGACACTAGGGTCCCTGATGAGCAGTTCTTC.

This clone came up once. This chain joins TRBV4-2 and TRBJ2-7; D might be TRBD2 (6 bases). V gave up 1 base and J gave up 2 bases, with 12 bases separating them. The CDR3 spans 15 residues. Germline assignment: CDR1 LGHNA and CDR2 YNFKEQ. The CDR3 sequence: CASSQAGTYPYEQYF. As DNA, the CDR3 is TGTGCCAGCAGCCAAGCCGGGACTTACCCCTACGAGCAGTACTTC.

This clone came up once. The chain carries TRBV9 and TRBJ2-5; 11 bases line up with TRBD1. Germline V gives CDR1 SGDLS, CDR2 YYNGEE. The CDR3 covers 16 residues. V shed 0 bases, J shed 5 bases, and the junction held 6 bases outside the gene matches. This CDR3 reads CASSVGLGQGAETQYF. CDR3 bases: TGTGCCAGCAGCGTAGGTCTAGGACAGGGGGCGGAGACCCAGTACTTC.

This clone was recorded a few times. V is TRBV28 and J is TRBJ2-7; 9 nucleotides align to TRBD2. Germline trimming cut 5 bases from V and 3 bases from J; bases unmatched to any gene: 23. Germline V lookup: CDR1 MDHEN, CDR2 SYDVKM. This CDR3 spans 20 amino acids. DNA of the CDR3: TGTGCCAGCAGTCCAACCCGCGGCAGGAGGGCGGGAGGGACCTTCTACGAGCAGTACTTC. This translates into CASSPTRGRRAGGTFYEQYF.

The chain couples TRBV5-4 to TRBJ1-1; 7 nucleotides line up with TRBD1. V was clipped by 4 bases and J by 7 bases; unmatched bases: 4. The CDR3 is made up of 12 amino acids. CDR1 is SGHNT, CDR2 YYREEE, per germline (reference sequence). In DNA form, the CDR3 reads TGTGCCAGCAGCGGGGGGACAGTTGAAGCTTTCTTT. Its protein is CASSGGTVEAFF.

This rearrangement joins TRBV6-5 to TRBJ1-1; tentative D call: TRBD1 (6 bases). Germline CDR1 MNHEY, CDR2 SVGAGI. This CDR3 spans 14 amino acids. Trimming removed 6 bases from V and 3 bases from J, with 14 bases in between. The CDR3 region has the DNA TGTGCCAGCAGCCTCGGACAGAGCCACACTGAAGCTTTCTTT. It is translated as CASSLGQSHTEAFF.

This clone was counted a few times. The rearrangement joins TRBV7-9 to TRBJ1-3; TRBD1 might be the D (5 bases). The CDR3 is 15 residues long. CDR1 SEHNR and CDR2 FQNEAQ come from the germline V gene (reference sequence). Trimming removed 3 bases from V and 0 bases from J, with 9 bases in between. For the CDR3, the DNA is TGTGCCAGCAGCTTCCAGGGACTCTCTGGAAACACCATATATTTT. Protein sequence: CASSFQGLSGNTIYF.

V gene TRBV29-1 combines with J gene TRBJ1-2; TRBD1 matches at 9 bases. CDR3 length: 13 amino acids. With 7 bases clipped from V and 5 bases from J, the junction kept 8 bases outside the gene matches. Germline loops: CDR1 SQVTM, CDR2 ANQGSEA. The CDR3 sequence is CSDQSGTGYGYTF. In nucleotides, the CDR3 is TGCAGCGATCAATCCGGGACAGGGTATGGCTACACCTTC.

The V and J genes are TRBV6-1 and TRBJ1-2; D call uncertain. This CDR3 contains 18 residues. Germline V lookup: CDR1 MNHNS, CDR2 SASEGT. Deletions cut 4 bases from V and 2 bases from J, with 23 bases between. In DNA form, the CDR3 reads TGTGCCAGCAGTGTCCTTAATCTTCTCTCGGAAGCGAACTATGGCTACACCTTC. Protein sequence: CASSVLNLLSEANYGYTF.

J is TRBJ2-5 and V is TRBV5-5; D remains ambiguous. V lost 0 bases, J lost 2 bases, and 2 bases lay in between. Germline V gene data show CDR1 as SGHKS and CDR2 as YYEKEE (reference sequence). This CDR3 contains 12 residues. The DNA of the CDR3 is TGTGCCAGCAGCTTGGCACAAGAGACCCAGTACTTC. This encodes CASSLAQETQYF.

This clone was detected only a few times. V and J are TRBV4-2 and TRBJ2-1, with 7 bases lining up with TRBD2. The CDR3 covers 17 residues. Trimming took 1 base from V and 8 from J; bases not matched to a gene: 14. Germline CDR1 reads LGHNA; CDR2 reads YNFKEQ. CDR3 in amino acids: CASSQVSGRAKMYEQFF. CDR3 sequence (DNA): TGTGCCAGCAGCCAAGTAAGTGGGAGGGCGAAAATGTATGAGCAGTTCTTC.

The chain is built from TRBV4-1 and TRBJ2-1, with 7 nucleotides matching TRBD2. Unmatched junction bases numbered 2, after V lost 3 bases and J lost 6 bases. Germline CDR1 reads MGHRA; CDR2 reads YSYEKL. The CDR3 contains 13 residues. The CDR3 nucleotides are TGCGCCAGCAGCCAGGGCGGGGGCAATGAGCAGTTCTTC. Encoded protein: CASSQGGGNEQFF.